The rows below give T cell receptor beta chains drawn from one sample of a study of blood T cell repertoires in COVID-19. Only in-frame clones appear in the TCRdb table, and some are missing; sequencing was by immunoSEQ multiplex PCR. The repertoire includes 200,000 or so clones, 80% to 90% of them detected once, and less than 6.5% sits in the top ten. Sequenced sample: peripheral blood. These receptors originate from a woman aged 70 to 79 with active or convalescent COVID-19. The conserved cysteine and the conserved F or W are not part of the CDR3 here. Each record gives: J gene, V gene, D gene, clone size, CDR3 protein. D genes are given only for firm matches. Size values are once, few and many counts, or a class for expanded clones, and some rows have none.

TRBJ2-3 TRBV18 TRBD2 - ASSRGLAETDTQY
TRBJ2-7 TRBV6-1 - once ASSEKRGTVSSYEQY
TRBJ2-7 TRBV2 TRBD2 - ASSVGGGYEQY
TRBJ1-2 TRBV27 - few ASSSTGRGGYT
TRBJ2-2 TRBV19 - few ASSIGRVSGELF
TRBJ1-2 TRBV5-1 TRBD1 - ASSRGGTGRAQDGYT
TRBJ1-1 TRBV6-5 - - ASSYSRGKNTEAF
TRBJ1-5 TRBV6-6 - - ASRTENQPQH
TRBJ1-2 TRBV2 TRBD1 - ASSEENRGSYT
TRBJ2-7 TRBV19 TRBD1 - ASSPYTGGEYEQY
TRBJ2-2 TRBV6-5 - - ASRAGLNTGELF
TRBJ2-2 TRBV11-2 - - ATRRTQNTGELF
TRBJ1-3 TRBV21-1 - - TTGEGNTIY
TRBJ2-3 TRBV19 - - ASSIRQTDTQY
TRBJ2-7 TRBV7-9 TRBD1 few ASSRGQVGYEQY
TRBJ1-6 TRBV19 - - ASSHGKNNSPLH
TRBJ2-7 TRBV27 TRBD1 - ASSRTRQGSYEQY
TRBJ1-2 TRBV5-1 TRBD1 - ASSLGQGSNYGYT
TRBJ1-2 TRBV12-3/TRBV12-4 - once ASSLNTAGGYT
TRBJ2-5 TRBV5-1 TRBD1 - ASSLGDRDPETQY
TRBJ2-1 TRBV5-4 TRBD2 few ASSLGLAGAYNEQF
TRBJ2-7 TRBV19 TRBD2 - ASSTLPGPGLASGIQY
TRBJ1-1 TRBV5-1 TRBD1 - ASSLRQGGGNTEAF
TRBJ2-5 TRBV29-1 - - SVATRPLGAYYQETQY
TRBJ1-5 TRBV19 TRBD1 - ASSRTGGHQPQH
TRBJ2-2 TRBV20-1 - many SAQSVGELF
TRBJ1-2 TRBV29-1 TRBD1 - SVGDRGLGYT
TRBJ1-6 TRBV2 - - ASTRRVDSPLH
TRBJ2-7 TRBV2 - - ATTGGLGEQY
TRBJ2-1 TRBV9 TRBD1 - ASSPRDSYNEQF
TRBJ2-7 TRBV10-3 TRBD1 - AISRQGPLYEQY
TRBJ2-7 TRBV4-2 - - ASSQGAGLSYEQY
TRBJ1-4 TRBV6-5 TRBD1 once ASRGQGAGEKLF
TRBJ2-2 TRBV24-1 TRBD1 - ATSDGGTGIGELF
TRBJ2-5 TRBV7-3 TRBD1 - ASSPGEGARGETQY
TRBJ1-4 TRBV6-6 TRBD1 few ASSRDSAGEKLF
TRBJ2-5 TRBV30 TRBD2 once AWSGSGRQETQY